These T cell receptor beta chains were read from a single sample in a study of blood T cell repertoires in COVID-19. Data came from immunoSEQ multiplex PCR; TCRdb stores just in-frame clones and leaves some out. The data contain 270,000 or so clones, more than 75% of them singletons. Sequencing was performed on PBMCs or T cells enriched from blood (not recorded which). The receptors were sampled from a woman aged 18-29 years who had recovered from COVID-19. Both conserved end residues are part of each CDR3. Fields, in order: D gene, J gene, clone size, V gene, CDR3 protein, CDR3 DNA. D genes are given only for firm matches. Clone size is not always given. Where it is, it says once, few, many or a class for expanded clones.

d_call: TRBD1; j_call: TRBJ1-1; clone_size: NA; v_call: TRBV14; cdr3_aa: CASGQGAYTEAFF; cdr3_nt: TGTGCCAGCGGACAGGGGGCTTACACTGAAGCTTTCTTT
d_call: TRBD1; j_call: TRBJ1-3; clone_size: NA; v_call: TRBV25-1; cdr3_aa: CASSRQGGGNTIYF; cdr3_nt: TGTGCCAGCAGTAGACAGGGGGGTGGAAACACCATATATTTT
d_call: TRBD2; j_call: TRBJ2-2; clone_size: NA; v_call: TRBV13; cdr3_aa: CASSPGLVPTGELFF; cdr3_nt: TGTGCCAGCAGCCCCGGACTAGTCCCCACCGGGGAGCTGTTTTTT
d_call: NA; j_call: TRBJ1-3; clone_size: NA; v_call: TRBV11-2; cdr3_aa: CASSLVTGAGGNTIYF; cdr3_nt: TGTGCCAGCAGCTTAGTAACTGGGGCCGGTGGAAACACCATATATTTT
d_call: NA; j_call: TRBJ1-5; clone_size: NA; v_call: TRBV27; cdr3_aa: CASSLIGGSLRSNQPQHF; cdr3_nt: TGTGCCAGCAGTTTAATTGGGGGGTCCCTAAGGAGCAATCAGCCCCAGCATTTT
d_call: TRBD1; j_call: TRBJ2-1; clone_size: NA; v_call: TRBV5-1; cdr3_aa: CASSSGQGSYNEQFF; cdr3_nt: TGCGCCAGCAGTTCGGGACAGGGGTCCTACAATGAGCAGTTCTTC
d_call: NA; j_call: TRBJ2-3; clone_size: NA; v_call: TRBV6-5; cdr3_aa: CASTERGRGTDTQYF; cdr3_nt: TGTGCCAGCACCGAGAGGGGGAGGGGCACAGATACGCAGTATTTT
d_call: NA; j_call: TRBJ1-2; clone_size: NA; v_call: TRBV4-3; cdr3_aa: CASSQDLGQGNGYTF; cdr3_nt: TGCGCCAGCAGCCAAGATTTGGGGCAGGGTAATGGCTACACCTTC
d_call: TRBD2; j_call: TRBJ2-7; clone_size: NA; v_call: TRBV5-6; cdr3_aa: CASSRGLAGVHEQYF; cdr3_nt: TGTGCCAGCAGCAGGGGACTAGCGGGAGTCCACGAGCAGTACTTC
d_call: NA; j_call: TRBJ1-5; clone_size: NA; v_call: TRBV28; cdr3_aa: CASRSSVWRKGGNQPQHF; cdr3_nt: TGTGCCAGCCGATCTTCGGTGTGGAGGAAGGGAGGCAATCAGCCCCAGCATTTT
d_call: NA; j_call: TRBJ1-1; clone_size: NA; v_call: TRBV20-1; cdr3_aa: CSLGEAFF; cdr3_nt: TGCAGTCTAGGTGAAGCTTTCTTT
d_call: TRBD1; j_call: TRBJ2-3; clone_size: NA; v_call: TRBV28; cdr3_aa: CASSLPRDRLTTDTQYF; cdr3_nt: TGTGCCAGCAGTTTACCCCGGGACAGACTTACCACAGATACGCAGTATTTT
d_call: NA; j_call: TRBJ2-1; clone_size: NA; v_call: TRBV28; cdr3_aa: CATDTPGVTNEQFF; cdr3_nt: TGTGCCACCGATACTCCGGGGGTTACGAATGAGCAGTTCTTC
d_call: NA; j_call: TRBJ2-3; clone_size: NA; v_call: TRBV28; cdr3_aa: CASSPQGGPDTQYF; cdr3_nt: TGTGCCAGCAGTCCGCAGGGAGGCCCAGATACGCAGTATTTT
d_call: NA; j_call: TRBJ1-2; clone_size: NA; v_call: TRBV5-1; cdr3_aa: CASSPTGGPTNYGYTF; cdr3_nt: TGCGCCAGCAGCCCTACCGGGGGGCCGACTAACTATGGCTACACCTTC
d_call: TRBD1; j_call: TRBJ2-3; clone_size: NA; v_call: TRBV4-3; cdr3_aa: CASSQDGTGSTDTQYF; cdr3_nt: TGCGCCAGCAGCCAAGACGGGACAGGCAGCACAGATACGCAGTATTTT
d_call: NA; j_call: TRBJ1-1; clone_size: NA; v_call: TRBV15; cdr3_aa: CATSRDEGNTEAFF; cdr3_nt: TGTGCCACCAGCAGAGACGAGGGGAACACTGAAGCTTTCTTT
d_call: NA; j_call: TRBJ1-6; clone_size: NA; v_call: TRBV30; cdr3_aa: CAWSVRGGTYSPLHF; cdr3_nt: TGTGCCTGGAGTGTACGCGGAGGTACCTATTCACCCCTCCACTTT
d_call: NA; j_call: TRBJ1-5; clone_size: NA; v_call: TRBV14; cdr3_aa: CASSPGDSRPQHF; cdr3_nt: TGTGCCAGCAGCCCCGGAGATAGTAGGCCCCAGCATTTT
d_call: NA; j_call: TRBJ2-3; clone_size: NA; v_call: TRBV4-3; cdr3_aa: CASSPGAAGTQYF; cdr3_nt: TGCGCCAGCAGCCCCGGCGCGGCGGGTACGCAGTATTTT
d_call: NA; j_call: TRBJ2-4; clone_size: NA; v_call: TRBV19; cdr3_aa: CASTGTPNPLIQYF; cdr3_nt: TGTGCCAGTACCGGGACTCCAAACCCCCTAATTCAGTACTTC
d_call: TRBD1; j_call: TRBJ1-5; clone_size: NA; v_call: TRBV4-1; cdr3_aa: CASSQDSRQGTQPQHF; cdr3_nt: TGCGCCAGCAGCCAAGATTCTAGACAGGGTACCCAGCCCCAGCATTTT
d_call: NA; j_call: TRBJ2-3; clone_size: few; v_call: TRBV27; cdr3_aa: CASSFGRTDTQYF; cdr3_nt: TGTGCCAGCAGTTTCGGTCGCACAGATACGCAGTATTTT
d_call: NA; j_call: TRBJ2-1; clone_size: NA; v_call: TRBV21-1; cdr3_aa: CASSSGGYYNEQFF; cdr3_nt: TGTGCCAGCAGCTCGGGAGGGTACTACAATGAGCAGTTCTTC
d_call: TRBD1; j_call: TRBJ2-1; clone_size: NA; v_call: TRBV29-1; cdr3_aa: CSVDRDRRYNEQFF; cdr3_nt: TGCAGCGTTGATCGGGACAGGAGATACAATGAGCAGTTCTTC
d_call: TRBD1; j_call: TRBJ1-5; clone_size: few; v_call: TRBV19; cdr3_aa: CASSRPRGRNHDQPQHF; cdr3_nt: TGTGCCAGTAGCCGGCCCAGGGGGCGGAATCACGATCAGCCCCAGCATTTT
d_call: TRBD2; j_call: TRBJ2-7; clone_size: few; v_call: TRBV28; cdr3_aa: CASSQLAEVYEQYF; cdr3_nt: TGTGCCAGCAGTCAACTAGCGGAGGTATACGAGCAGTACTTC
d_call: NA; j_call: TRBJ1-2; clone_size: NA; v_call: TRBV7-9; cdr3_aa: CASRDTGGDGYTF; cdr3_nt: TGTGCCAGCCGGGACACCGGGGGGGATGGCTACACCTTC
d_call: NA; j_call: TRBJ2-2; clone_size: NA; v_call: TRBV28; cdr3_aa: CASSLLQRNTGELFF; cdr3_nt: TGTGCCAGCAGTTTGTTACAGAGGAACACCGGGGAGCTGTTTTTT
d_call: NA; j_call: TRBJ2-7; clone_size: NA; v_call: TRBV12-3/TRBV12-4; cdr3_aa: CASSFSVLEQYF; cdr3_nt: TGTGCCAGCAGTTTTAGCGTCTTAGAGCAGTACTTC
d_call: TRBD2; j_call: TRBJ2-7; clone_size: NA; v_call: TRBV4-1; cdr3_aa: CASSQVAGEYEQYF; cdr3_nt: TGCGCCAGCAGCCAAGTGGCGGGAGAATACGAGCAGTACTTC
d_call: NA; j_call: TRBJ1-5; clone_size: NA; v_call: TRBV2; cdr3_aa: CASSDVSTGDQPQHF; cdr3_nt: TGTGCCAGCAGTGACGTTTCGACAGGCGATCAGCCCCAGCATTTT
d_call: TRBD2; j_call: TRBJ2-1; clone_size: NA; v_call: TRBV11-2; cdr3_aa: CASSPRGTSGRAYNEQFF; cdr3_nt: TGTGCCAGCAGCCCTAGGGGGACTAGCGGGAGGGCCTACAATGAGCAGTTCTTC
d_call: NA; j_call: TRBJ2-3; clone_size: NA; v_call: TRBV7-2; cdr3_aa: CASSLELARTGFTDTQYF; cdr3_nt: TGTGCCAGCAGCTTAGAACTGGCCAGGACGGGGTTCACAGATACGCAGTATTTT
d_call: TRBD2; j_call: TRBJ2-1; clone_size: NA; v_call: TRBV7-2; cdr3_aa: CASSSRTSGGNEQFF; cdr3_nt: TGTGCCAGCAGCTCCAGGACTAGCGGGGGTAATGAGCAGTTCTTC
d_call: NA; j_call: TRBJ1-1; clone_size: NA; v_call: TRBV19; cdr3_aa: CASSRTPANTEAFF; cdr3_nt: TGTGCCAGTAGCCGGACACCGGCCAACACTGAAGCTTTCTTT
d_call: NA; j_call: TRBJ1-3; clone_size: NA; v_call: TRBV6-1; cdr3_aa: CASSEEWSSGNTIYF; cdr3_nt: TGTGCCAGCAGTGAAGAATGGAGCTCTGGAAACACCATATATTTT
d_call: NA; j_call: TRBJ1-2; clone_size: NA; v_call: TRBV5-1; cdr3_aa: CASPQPHYGYTF; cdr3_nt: TGCGCCAGTCCACAGCCGCACTATGGCTACACCTTC
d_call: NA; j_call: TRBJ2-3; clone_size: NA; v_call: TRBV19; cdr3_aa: CASREASFPDTQYF; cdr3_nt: TGTGCCAGTAGGGAGGCTAGTTTTCCAGATACGCAGTATTTT
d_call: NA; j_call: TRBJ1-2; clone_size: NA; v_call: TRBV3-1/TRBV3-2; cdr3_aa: CASSQGQGRGYTF; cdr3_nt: TGTGCCAGCAGCCAAGGGCAGGGCAGGGGCTACACCTTC
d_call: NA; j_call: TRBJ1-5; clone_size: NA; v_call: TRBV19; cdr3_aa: CASTSQVRNQPQHF; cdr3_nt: TGTGCCAGTACAAGCCAGGTTAGAAATCAGCCCCAGCATTTT
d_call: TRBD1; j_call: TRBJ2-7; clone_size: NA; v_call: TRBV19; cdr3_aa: CASTGQSSYEQYF; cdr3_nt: TGTGCCAGTACGGGACAGAGCTCCTACGAGCAGTACTTC
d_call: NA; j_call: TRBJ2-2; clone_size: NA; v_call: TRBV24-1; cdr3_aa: CATTSGSNTGELFF; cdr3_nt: TGTGCCACTACGTCCGGGAGCAACACCGGGGAGCTGTTTTTT
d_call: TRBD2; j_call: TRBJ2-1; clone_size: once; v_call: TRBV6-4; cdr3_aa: CASSDSTRGSNEQFF; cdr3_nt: TGTGCCAGCAGTGACTCGACTCGCGGGAGCAATGAGCAGTTCTTC
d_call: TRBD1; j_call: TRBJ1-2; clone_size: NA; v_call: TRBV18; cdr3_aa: CASSPDREGGYTF; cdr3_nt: TGTGCCAGCTCACCGGACAGGGAGGGAGGCTACACCTTC
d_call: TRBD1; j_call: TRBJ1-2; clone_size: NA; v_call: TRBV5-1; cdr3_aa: CASSLAGTVNYGYTF; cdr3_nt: TGCGCCAGCAGCTTGGCCGGGACAGTTAACTATGGCTACACCTTC
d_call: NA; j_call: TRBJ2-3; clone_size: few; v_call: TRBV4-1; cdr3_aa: CASSPTATREDTQYF; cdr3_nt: TGCGCCAGCAGTCCGACTGCGACCCGGGAAGATACGCAGTATTTT
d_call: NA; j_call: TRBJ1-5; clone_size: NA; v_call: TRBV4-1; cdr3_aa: CASSQGGNQPQHF; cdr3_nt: TGCGCCAGCAGCCAGGGGGGGAATCAGCCCCAGCATTTT
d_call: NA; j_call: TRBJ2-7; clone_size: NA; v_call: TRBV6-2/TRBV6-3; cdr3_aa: CASSPPGYEQYF; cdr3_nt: TGTGCCAGCAGTCCGCCGGGCTACGAGCAGTACTTC
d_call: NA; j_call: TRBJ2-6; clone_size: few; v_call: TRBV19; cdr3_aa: CASKAKGVGRSGANVLTF; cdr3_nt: TGTGCCAGTAAGGCCAAGGGGGTAGGACGCTCTGGGGCCAACGTCCTGACTTTC
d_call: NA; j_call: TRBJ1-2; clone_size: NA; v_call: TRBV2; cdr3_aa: CASRDRRRPDTNYGYTF; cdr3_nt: TGTGCCAGCAGGGACCGCCGCAGGCCGGACACTAACTATGGCTACACCTTC
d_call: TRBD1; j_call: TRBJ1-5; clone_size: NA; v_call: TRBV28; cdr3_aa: CASSSQDRGRSNQPQHF; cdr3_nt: TGTGCCAGCAGTTCTCAAGACAGGGGGCGTTCCAATCAGCCCCAGCATTTT
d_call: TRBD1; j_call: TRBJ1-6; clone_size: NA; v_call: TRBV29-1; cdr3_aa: CSVQDRLSSPLHF; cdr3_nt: TGCAGCGTGCAGGACAGGTTGAGTTCACCCCTCCACTTT